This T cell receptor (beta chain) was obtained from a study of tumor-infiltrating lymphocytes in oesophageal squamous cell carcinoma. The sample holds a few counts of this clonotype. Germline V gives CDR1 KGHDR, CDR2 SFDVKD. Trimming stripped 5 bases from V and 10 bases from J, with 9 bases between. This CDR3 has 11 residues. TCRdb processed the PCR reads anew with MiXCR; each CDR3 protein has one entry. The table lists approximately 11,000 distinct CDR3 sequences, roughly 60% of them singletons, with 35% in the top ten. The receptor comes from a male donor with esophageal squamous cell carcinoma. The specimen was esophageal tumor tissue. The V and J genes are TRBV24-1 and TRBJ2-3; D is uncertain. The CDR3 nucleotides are TGTGCCACCAGTGGGGGATTTTCGCAGTATTTT. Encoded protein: CATSGGFSQYF.